The rows below give T cell receptor beta chains drawn from one sample of a study of identical twins. One entry per CDR3 protein, called by TCRdb with MiXCR from the 5' RACE reads. The sample has fewer than 550,000 distinct CDR3 sequences; roughly 15% are singletons. The same specimen was also included in a second study, on yellow fever vaccine responses in identical twins.

The sequenced sample consisted of CD4+ T cells sorted from blood. These receptors originate from a young woman in good health. Both conserved end residues are part of each CDR3. The D gene is left open where the match is weak. The listing skips clone size in some rows; elsewhere it reads once, few, many or a size class.

J	V	D	size	CDR3	DNA
TRBJ2-3	TRBV7-9	TRBD2	NA	CASSLGTSELLADTQYF	TGTGCCAGCAGCTTAGGGACTAGCGAGCTTCTTGCAGATACGCAGTATTTT
TRBJ1-1	TRBV27	NA	NA	CASSLVRGLTEAFF	TGTGCCAGCAGTTTAGTGCGGGGTCTGACTGAAGCTTTCTTT
TRBJ2-4	TRBV20-1	TRBD2	NA	CSAREVGGEGIQYF	TGCAGTGCTAGAGAGGTGGGGGGGGAGGGCATTCAGTACTTC
TRBJ1-1	TRBV28	TRBD1	few	CASSPTPGGNEAFF	TGTGCCAGCAGTCCTACGCCAGGGGGGAATGAAGCTTTCTTT
TRBJ2-2	TRBV10-3	TRBD1	few	CAISSSGTVTGELFF	TGTGCCATCAGTTCATCCGGGACAGTCACCGGGGAGCTGTTTTTT
TRBJ2-5	TRBV5-1	TRBD1	NA	CASSFRTGEQETQYF	TGCGCCAGCAGCTTTAGGACAGGAGAACAAGAGACCCAGTACTTC
TRBJ2-3	TRBV29-1	NA	few	CSVEELQTTTDTQYF	TGCAGCGTTGAAGAATTACAGACAACCACAGATACGCAGTATTTT
TRBJ2-1	TRBV12-3/TRBV12-4	TRBD1	NA	CASRFKGASPYNEQFF	TGTGCCAGCAGGTTTAAGGGGGCTTCGCCCTACAATGAGCAGTTCTTC
TRBJ2-2	TRBV7-7	NA	few	CASSLTTNTGELFF	TGTGCCAGCAGCTTAACAACGAACACCGGGGAGCTGTTTTTT
TRBJ2-5	TRBV5-1	NA	NA	CASSSTGRGIGETQYF	TGCGCCAGCAGCTCCACAGGACGGGGGATCGGAGAGACCCAGTACTTC
TRBJ2-2	TRBV10-3	TRBD2	few	CAIRAAISGAANTGELFF	TGTGCCATCAGAGCGGCAATTAGCGGGGCTGCGAACACCGGGGAGCTGTTTTTT
TRBJ2-3	TRBV5-1	NA	few	CASSPQGSDTQYF	TGCGCCAGCAGCCCGCAGGGTTCAGATACGCAGTATTTT
TRBJ2-2	TRBV20-1	TRBD2	NA	CSATEREGNGELFF	TGCAGTGCTACAGAGCGGGAGGGCAACGGGGAGCTGTTTTTT
TRBJ2-7	TRBV20-1	TRBD1	few	CSARDWGQGVYEQYF	TGCAGTGCTAGAGATTGGGGACAGGGGGTTTACGAGCAGTACTTC
TRBJ2-1	TRBV12-3/TRBV12-4	TRBD2	few	CASSSSRERYNEQFF	TGTGCCAGCAGTTCCTCGCGGGAGAGATACAATGAGCAGTTCTTC
TRBJ2-1	TRBV5-1	TRBD2	NA	CASSLVWPQGQSQREGPYNEQFF	TGCGCCAGCAGCTTGGTTTGGCCACAGGGACAAAGTCAGCGGGAGGGCCCCTACAATGAGCAGTTCTTC
TRBJ2-1	TRBV2	NA	NA	CASSGSPGGLYNEQFF	TGTGCCAGCAGTGGCTCTCCAGGGGGGCTTTACAATGAGCAGTTCTTC
TRBJ2-7	TRBV7-8	TRBD2	NA	CASSFGGGWTGEQYF	TGTGCCAGCAGCTTCGGGGGGGGCTGGACTGGGGAGCAGTACTTC
TRBJ2-3	TRBV2	NA	NA	CASSGWSGADTQYF	TGTGCCAGCAGTGGATGGAGTGGTGCAGATACGCAGTATTTT
TRBJ2-1	TRBV7-3	NA	NA	CASSSGGITYNEQFF	TGTGCCAGCTCGAGTGGGGGAATAACCTACAATGAGCAGTTCTTC
TRBJ2-2	TRBV7-9	TRBD1	NA	CASSSGLGGSGELFF	TGTGCCAGCAGCTCCGGCCTAGGGGGCTCCGGGGAGCTGTTTTTT
TRBJ2-1	TRBV5-6	TRBD2	few	CASSPSGRGASYNEQFF	TGTGCCAGCAGCCCGTCCGGGCGGGGGGCCTCCTACAATGAGCAGTTCTTC
TRBJ2-5	TRBV12-3/TRBV12-4	TRBD2	NA	CASRLGAGGGETQYF	TGTGCCAGCAGATTGGGAGCGGGAGGTGGAGAGACCCAGTACTTC
TRBJ2-5	TRBV12-3/TRBV12-4	NA	NA	CASSLDRLQETQYF	TGTGCCAGCAGTTTAGACAGACTACAAGAGACCCAGTACTTC
TRBJ2-7	TRBV11-3	NA	few	CASSSSVADYEQYF	TGTGCCAGCAGCTCCTCAGTAGCGGACTACGAGCAGTACTTC
TRBJ2-7	TRBV12-3/TRBV12-4	TRBD2	NA	CASRISGSDSYEQYF	TGTGCCAGCAGGATAAGCGGGAGCGACTCCTACGAGCAGTACTTC
TRBJ2-2	TRBV12-3/TRBV12-4	NA	NA	CASTRGLENTGELFF	TGTGCCAGCACGAGGGGACTGGAAAACACCGGGGAGCTATTTTTT
TRBJ2-1	TRBV7-2	TRBD2	few	CASKGLAGSWNEQFF	TGTGCCAGCAAGGGTTTAGCGGGTAGTTGGAATGAGCAGTTCTTC
TRBJ2-5	TRBV6-4	NA	few	CASSPTGFQETQYF	TGTGCCAGCAGCCCCACAGGGTTCCAAGAGACCCAGTACTTC
TRBJ2-3	TRBV20-1	NA	NA	CSAFRDPTDTQYF	TGCAGTGCTTTCCGGGACCCCACAGATACGCAGTATTTT
TRBJ1-2	TRBV7-9	TRBD1	few	CASSLVEGTGGHGYTF	TGTGCCAGCAGCTTAGTGGAGGGGACAGGGGGTCATGGCTACACCTTC
TRBJ1-1	TRBV20-1	NA	few	CRADTEAFF	TGCAGAGCAGACACTGAAGCTTTCTTT
TRBJ1-2	TRBV6-1	NA	NA	CASSDPGVGYGYTF	TGTGCCAGCAGTGACCCAGGGGTTGGCTATGGCTACACCTTC
TRBJ1-5	TRBV12-3/TRBV12-4	NA	many	CASSFGGNQPQHF	TGTGCCAGCAGTTTTGGGGGCAATCAGCCCCAGCATTTT
TRBJ2-1	TRBV18	NA	NA	CASSPPVTLEQFF	TGTGCCAGCTCACCACCAGTGACCCTTGAGCAGTTCTTC
TRBJ2-7	TRBV27	NA	many	CASSLAPDSTSGGKQYF	TGTGCCAGCAGTTTAGCCCCCGACTCCACCTCCGGGGGTAAGCAGTACTTC
TRBJ2-3	TRBV11-2	TRBD1	few	CASSPALTDRGTVTDTQYF	TGTGCCAGCAGCCCCGCCCTAACGGACAGGGGGACAGTAACAGATACGCAGTATTTT
TRBJ2-1	TRBV3-1	TRBD2	many	CASSWTSGNTEQFF	TGTGCCAGCAGCTGGACTAGCGGGAACACTGAGCAGTTCTTC
TRBJ2-1	TRBV5-1	TRBD2	NA	CASSRLAGDEQFF	TGCGCCAGCAGCCGACTAGCGGGAGATGAGCAGTTCTTC
TRBJ1-6	TRBV14	NA	NA	CASSPRSGRYNSPLHF	TGTGCCAGCAGCCCCCGCTCCGGGAGGTATAATTCACCCCTCCACTTT
TRBJ2-3	TRBV7-2	TRBD1	few	CASSPGQITDTQYF	TGTGCCAGCAGCCCGGGACAGATCACAGATACGCAGTATTTT
TRBJ1-3	TRBV10-3	TRBD1	NA	CAISHRDRGPGNTIYF	TGTGCCATCAGCCACCGGGACAGGGGACCTGGAAACACCATATATTTT
TRBJ2-1	TRBV25-1	NA	NA	CASSESGLSSYNEQFF	TGTGCCAGCAGTGAATCGGGCCTTAGCTCCTACAATGAGCAGTTCTTC
TRBJ1-4	TRBV12-3/TRBV12-4	NA	NA	CASRSGHRNEKLFF	TGTGCCAGCAGGTCGGGACATCGTAATGAAAAACTGTTTTTT
TRBJ2-7	TRBV12-3/TRBV12-4	NA	NA	CASSPTVGRTYEQYF	TGTGCCAGCAGTCCAACAGTGGGGCGTACCTACGAGCAGTACTTC
TRBJ2-5	TRBV5-1	TRBD1	once	CASSLAGTVTETQYF	TGCGCCAGCAGCTTGGCCGGGACAGTCACAGAGACCCAGTACTTC
TRBJ2-7	TRBV7-2	NA	NA	CASSSTGVREQYF	TGTGCCAGCAGCTCGACGGGAGTGCGGGAGCAGTACTTC
TRBJ2-5	TRBV29-1	NA	few	CSVVGRGDVETQYF	TGCAGCGTTGTAGGCAGGGGAGATGTAGAGACCCAGTACTTC
TRBJ2-3	TRBV15	TRBD2	NA	CATSPNLAGGPATQYF	TGTGCCACCAGCCCAAATCTAGCGGGGGGGCCGGCTACGCAGTATTTT
TRBJ2-3	TRBV6-1	NA	NA	CASSDRITQYF	TGTGCCAGCAGTGATAGGATTACGCAGTATTTT
TRBJ2-2	TRBV12-3/TRBV12-4	NA	few	CASSLAGNPNTGELFF	TGTGCCAGCAGTTTAGCAGGGAATCCGAACACCGGGGAGCTGTTTTTT
TRBJ1-2	TRBV12-3/TRBV12-4	NA	NA	CASSIRGGDGYTF	TGTGCCAGCAGTATACGGGGGGGGGATGGCTACACCTTC
TRBJ2-1	TRBV5-1	NA	NA	CASSLQPRVDNEQFF	TGCGCCAGCAGCTTACAACCGAGGGTGGACAATGAGCAGTTCTTC
TRBJ2-1	TRBV20-1	NA	NA	CSATPGAPNEQFF	TGCAGTGCTACTCCTGGGGCCCCCAATGAGCAGTTCTTC
TRBJ2-6	TRBV15	NA	NA	CAAGVVYSGANVLTF	TGTGCCGCTGGGGTCGTTTACTCTGGGGCCAACGTCCTGACTTTC
TRBJ2-3	TRBV10-3	TRBD2	NA	CAISESWTSGNTDTQYF	TGTGCCATCAGTGAGTCTTGGACTAGCGGAAACACAGATACGCAGTATTTT
TRBJ2-3	TRBV5-1	NA	many	CASSLGKDTQYF	TGCGCCAGCAGCTTGGGGAAAGATACGCAGTATTTT
TRBJ1-1	TRBV20-1	NA	NA	CSAEAGFEAFF	TGCAGTGCAGAAGCAGGGTTTGAAGCTTTCTTT
TRBJ2-1	TRBV10-3	TRBD2	few	CAINPGLAGVAEQFF	TGTGCCATCAACCCGGGACTAGCGGGAGTAGCCGAGCAGTTCTTC